The TCR beta chain under discussion was sequenced for a study of identical twins. Study conclusions and caveats: There is a chance that invariant MAIT and iNKT cells partially muddied zero-insertion analyses. Models underpredicted monozygotic twin sharing of out-of-frame TCR alpha.

A universal primer binding site was introduced by template switching. The final cDNA contained unique molecular identifiers. TCRdb re-derived calls from the 5' RACE reads in MiXCR, one entry per CDR3 protein. The table records 350,000 or so distinct CDR3 sequences, about 12% of them present only once. About this clonotype itself: Its target is not known.

CDR1 SQVTM and CDR2 ANQGSEA come from the germline V gene. Trimming stripped 4 bases from V and 3 bases from J, with 8 bases between. The CDR3 is 12 residues long. The same sample was also studied in work on yellow fever vaccine responses in identical twins. That report notes: The authors reported partly convergent, partly personalized vaccine responses in identical twins.

This rearrangement joins TRBV29-1 to TRBJ2-3; tentative D call: TRBD2 (6 bases). This sequence originates from a woman between 18 and 29 years old in good health. The sequenced sample was CD8+ T cells sorted from blood. This CDR3 is CSVGGTTDTQYF. In DNA, the CDR3 is TGCAGCGTTGGAGGGACTACAGATACGCAGTATTTT.